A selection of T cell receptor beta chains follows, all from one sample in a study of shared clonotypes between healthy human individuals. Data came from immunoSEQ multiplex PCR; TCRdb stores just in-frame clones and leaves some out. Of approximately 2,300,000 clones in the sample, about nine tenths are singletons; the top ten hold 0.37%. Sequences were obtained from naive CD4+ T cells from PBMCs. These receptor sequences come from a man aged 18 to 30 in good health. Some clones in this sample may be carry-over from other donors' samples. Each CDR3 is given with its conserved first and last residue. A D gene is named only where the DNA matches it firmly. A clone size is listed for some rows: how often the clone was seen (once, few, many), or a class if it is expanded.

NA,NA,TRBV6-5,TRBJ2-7,TGTGCCAGCAGTTACGGGTCGGGAGCTACGTACGAGCAGTACTTC,CASSYGSGATYEQYF
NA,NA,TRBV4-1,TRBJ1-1,TGCGCCAGCAGCCAAGTAGCGGGGTCACCAATTTATACTGAAGCTTTCTTT,CASSQVAGSPIYTEAFF
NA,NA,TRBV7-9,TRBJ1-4,TGTGCCAGCAGCGTTACTATTGGGGGGGCTAATGAAAAACTGTTTTTT,CASSVTIGGANEKLFF
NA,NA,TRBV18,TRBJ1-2,TGTGCCAGCTCACCACAGGTGGAGGTGGGCTATGGCTACACCTTC,CASSPQVEVGYGYTF
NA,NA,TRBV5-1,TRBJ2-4,TGCGCCAGCAGCTTCGGAGGGTCCAAAAACATTCAGTACTTC,CASSFGGSKNIQYF
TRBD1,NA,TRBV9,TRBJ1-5,TGTGCCAGCAGCGGTGGACAGGGCCTAGGGAATCAGCCCCAGCATTTT,CASSGGQGLGNQPQHF
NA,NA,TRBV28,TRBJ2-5,TGTGCCAGCAGCCGGTTTGAGGGGGGCCAAGAGACCCAGTACTTC,CASSRFEGGQETQYF
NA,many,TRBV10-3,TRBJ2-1,TGTGCCATCAGTGAGTCAAACAGCCCTGAGCAGTTCTTC,CAISESNSPEQFF
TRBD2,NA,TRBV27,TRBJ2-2,TGTGCCAGCGACACTAGCGGGAGTAGTCGGGGGAACACCGGGGGGGCACTGTTTTTT,CASDTSGSSRGNTGGALFF
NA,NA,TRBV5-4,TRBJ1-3,TGTGCCAGCAGCTTGGAGCGGAACTCTGGAAACACCATATATTTT,CASSLERNSGNTIYF
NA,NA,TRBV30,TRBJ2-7,TGTGCCTGGAGTGTATTGGACGGTAAAAGGGAGCAGTACTTC,CAWSVLDGKREQYF
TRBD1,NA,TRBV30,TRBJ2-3,TGTGCCTGGAGTTCGAAGAATAGGGGGCGCAGCACAGATACGCAGTATTTT,CAWSSKNRGRSTDTQYF
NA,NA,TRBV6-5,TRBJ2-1,TGTGCCAGCAGTTACTCTTCACGTAGATACAATGAGCAGTTCTTC,CASSYSSRRYNEQFF
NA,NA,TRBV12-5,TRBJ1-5,TGTGCTAGTGGTTTGGGTCGACAGCCCCAGCATTTT,CASGLGRQPQHF
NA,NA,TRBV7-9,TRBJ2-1,TGTGCCAGCAGCCCGCCTAGGGGAGGATCGTACAATGAGCAGTTCTTC,CASSPPRGGSYNEQFF
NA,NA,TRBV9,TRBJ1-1,TGTGCCAGCAGCGTAGATGAGGACACTGAAGCTTTCTTT,CASSVDEDTEAFF
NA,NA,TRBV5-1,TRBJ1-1,TGCGCCAGCAGCTTGATGGGGGGAATCAACACTGAAGCTTTCTTT,CASSLMGGINTEAFF
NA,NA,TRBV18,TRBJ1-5,TGTGCCAGCTCACTCGTCTCGGGGGCGAGCAATCAGCCCCAGCATTTT,CASSLVSGASNQPQHF
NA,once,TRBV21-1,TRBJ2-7,TGTGCCAGCAGCAAAAGGGCAGGGGGGCGGAATGGCAAATACTTC,CASSKRAGGRNGKYF
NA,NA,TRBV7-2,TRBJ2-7,TGTGCCAGCAGCTTAAGGGTCGGGGGAAACTACGAGCAGTACTTC,CASSLRVGGNYEQYF
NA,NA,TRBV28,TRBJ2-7,TGTGCCAGCAGTCAAACAGGGTCCGAGCAGTACTTC,CASSQTGSEQYF
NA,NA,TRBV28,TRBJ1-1,TGTGCCAGCAGTTTTGGGATTGTGGGTTCCTTTGAAGCTTTCTTT,CASSFGIVGSFEAFF
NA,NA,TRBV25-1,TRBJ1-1,TGTGCCAGCAGTCAGTTCCCCCGGGGGAGAGCTTTCTTT,CASSQFPRGRAFF
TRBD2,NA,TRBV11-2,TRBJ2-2,TGTGCCAGCAGCTTAGCGCTTAGCGGGAGCTGGGAGCTGTTTTTT,CASSLALSGSWELFF
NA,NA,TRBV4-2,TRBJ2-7,TGTGCCAGCAGCCGAGGAACTAGTAGCTCCTACGAGCAGTACTTC,CASSRGTSSSYEQYF
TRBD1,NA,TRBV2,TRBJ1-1,TGTGCCAGCAGTGGGCAGGGGGCAATGAACACTGAAGCTTTCTTT,CASSGQGAMNTEAFF
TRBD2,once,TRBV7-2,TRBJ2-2,TGTGCCAGCAGCCGGGACTACGTCACCGGGGAGCTGTTTTTT,CASSRDYVTGELFF
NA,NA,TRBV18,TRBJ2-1,TGTGCCAGCTCACCAGGAACGGGAGTAGGCGATGAGCAGTTCTTC,CASSPGTGVGDEQFF
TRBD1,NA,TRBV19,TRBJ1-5,TGTGCCAGTAGTCCTAGGACAGGGGGCAATTTGGGACCCCAGCATTTT,CASSPRTGGNLGPQHF
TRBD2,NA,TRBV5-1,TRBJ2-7,TGCGCCAGCAGCGTAACCCCTAGCGGGAGTACCTACGAGCAGTACTTC,CASSVTPSGSTYEQYF
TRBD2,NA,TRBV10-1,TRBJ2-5,TGCGCCAGCAGTGAGTCGGGAGCGGGAGAGACACAGGAGACCCAGTACTTC,CASSESGAGETQETQYF
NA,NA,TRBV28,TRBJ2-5,TGTGCCAGCCGCGCTCGACAGACCCAGTACTTC,CASRARQTQYF
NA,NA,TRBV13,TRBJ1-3,TGTGCCAGCAGCTTAGTACCGGGCTCTGGAAACACCATATATTTT,CASSLVPGSGNTIYF
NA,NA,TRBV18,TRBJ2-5,TGTGCCAGCTCACAAGCTGGCGCGGAGACCCAGTACTTC,CASSQAGAETQYF
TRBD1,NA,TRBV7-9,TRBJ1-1,TGTGCCAGCAGAGATACCGACAGGGCCCGCGCTGAAGCTTTCTTT,CASRDTDRARAEAFF
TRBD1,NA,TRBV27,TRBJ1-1,TGTGCCAGCAGTCCCACCCGGACAGGGAGGAACACTGAAGCTTTCTTT,CASSPTRTGRNTEAFF
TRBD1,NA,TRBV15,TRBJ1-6,TGTGCCACCAGCGGAGGAGACAGGGTAAATTCACCCCTCCACTTT,CATSGGDRVNSPLHF